Presented here are 13 T cell receptor beta chains from one specimen sequenced in a study of OX40 agonist ivuxolimab in advanced cancers. Clones were sequenced by immunoSEQ multiplex PCR, and TCRdb holds only the in-frame ones, with some missing. The sample shows over 50,000 clones, approximately 89% of them seen only once. The input for sequencing was CD4+ or CD8+ T cells sorted from blood, taken in a trial of the OX40 agonist ivuxolimab. The receptors come from an adult with an advanced solid tumor such as melanoma, head and neck, liver or kidney cancer.

This clone was recorded once. This rearrangement joins TRBV27 to TRBJ2-7; D is undetermined. Germline V gives CDR1 MNHEY, CDR2 SMNVEV (reference sequence). CDR3 length: 13 amino acids. The V gene lost 5 bases and the J gene lost 1 base, with 9 bases spanning the gap. The CDR3 bases are TGTGCCAGCAGTACAGCGACATCCTACGAGCAGTACTTC. Encoded protein: CASSTATSYEQYF.

V is TRBV27 and J is TRBJ1-5, with D perhaps matching TRBD1 (6 bases). CDR1 is MNHEY and CDR2 is SMNVEV in the germline V gene (reference sequence). V gave up 6 bases and J gave up 6 bases, with 15 bases separating them. This CDR3 region has 14 residues. The CDR3: CASRSGGGGQPQHF. The CDR3 DNA reads as TGTGCCAGCAGAAGCGGGGGAGGGGGTCAGCCCCAGCATTTT.

The chain recombines TRBV7-2 with TRBJ2-3; 7 bases line up with TRBD1. Germline V gene data show CDR1 as SGHTA and CDR2 as FQGNSA. The CDR3 contains 15 residues. The ends lost 4 bases at V and 2 bases at J; junction bases unmatched: 6. CDR3 region: CASSSRQGPTDTQYF. The CDR3 bases are TGTGCCAGCAGCTCTCGACAGGGACCCACAGATACGCAGTATTTT.

The chain links TRBV5-1 to TRBJ1-1; D is unclear. The germline CDR1 and CDR2 sequences are SGHRS and YFSETQ. This CDR3 is 13 amino acids long. V gave up 2 bases and J gave up 2 bases, with 7 bases separating them. The CDR3 reads CASSLGVNTEAFF. The CDR3 nucleotides are TGCGCCAGCAGCTTAGGCGTAAACACTGAAGCTTTCTTT.

The CDR3 coding sequence is TGTGCCAGCAGCCCGGGAACCTACGAGCAGTACTTC. This sequence encodes CASSPGTYEQYF. V is TRBV11-3 and J is TRBJ2-7; a possible D gene is TRBD2 (5 bases). The CDR3 contains 12 residues. The ends were cut back, 5 bases at V and 2 bases at J, with 7 bases in the middle. Germline-derived CDR1 and CDR2 are SGHNT and YENEEA.

The J gene is TRBJ2-7, the V gene TRBV11-2; a possible D gene is TRBD2 (6 bases). From germline, CDR1 is SGHAT and CDR2 FQNNGV. Trimming stripped 5 bases from V and 3 bases from J, with 17 bases between. This CDR3 contains 15 residues. Here the CDR3 reads CASSQSSAIDYEQYF. The CDR3, as DNA: TGTGCCAGCAGCCAGTCTAGCGCTATAGACTACGAGCAGTACTTC.

The CDR3 reads CASSPPPLMSGGPGEQYF. The CDR3 nucleotides are TGTGCCAGCAGCCCTCCCCCCCTAATGTCGGGAGGGCCCGGGGAGCAGTACTTC. This chain connects TRBV7-3 to TRBJ2-7, with 8 bases identical to TRBD2. Germline CDR1 reads SGHTA; CDR2 reads FQGTGA. V dropped 5 bases and J dropped 7; count of bases not matched to a gene: 22. The CDR3 extends over 18 amino acids.

The rearrangement joins TRBV19 to TRBJ2-1; no definite D call. The germline CDR1 and CDR2 sequences are LNHDA and SQIVND (reference sequence). V lost 6 bases and J 8 bases, leaving 11 bases between the germline ends. The CDR3 is made up of 12 amino acids. The CDR3 coding sequence is TGTGCCAGTAGCCCCTTTAGGGATGAGCAGTTCTTC. Its protein is CASSPFRDEQFF.

The chain recombines TRBV6-1 with TRBJ1-2, with D hard to call. Germline CDR1 and CDR2: MNHNS and SASEGT. Trimming shortened V by 0 bases and J by 0 bases, and 8 bases separated the two germline ends. The CDR3 runs to 15 residues. The CDR3 DNA sequence: TGTGCCAGCAGTGAAGCGCTGGGAGCTAACTATGGCTACACCTTC. This gives the protein CASSEALGANYGYTF.

The V call is TRBV4-3, the J call TRBJ2-5; 11 positions match TRBD2. The CDR3 sequence is 15 residues long. Trimming removed 1 base from V and 5 bases from J; junction bases left unmatched: 3. Germline loops: CDR1 LGHNA, CDR2 YSLEER. The CDR3 DNA is TGCGCCAGCAGCCAAGTAGCGGGAGGGTGGGAGACCCAGTACTTC. This encodes CASSQVAGGWETQYF.

The rearrangement joins TRBV7-9 to TRBJ2-3; the match to TRBD1 covers 8 bases. Germline loops: CDR1 SEHNR, CDR2 FQNEAQ (reference sequence). This CDR3 is 16 amino acids long. Trimming removed 3 bases from V and 1 base from J; junction bases left unmatched: 6. CDR3 in DNA: TGTGCCAGCAGCTTGGGACAGGATTCGGGCACAGATACGCAGTATTTT. Its protein is CASSLGQDSGTDTQYF.

The chain has TRBV6-5 and TRBJ2-7, with D perhaps matching TRBD2 (5 bases). The CDR3 extends over 14 amino acids. The V end lost 0 bases, the J end lost 7 bases, and 13 bases lay between the germline ends. Germline V lookup: CDR1 MNHEY, CDR2 SVGAGI. The CDR3 nucleotides read TGTGCCAGCAGTTACTCAGGTTGGACGGGGGAGCAGTACTTC. The encoded protein is CASSYSGWTGEQYF.

The chain is built from TRBV23-1 and TRBJ1-1, with unresolved D. TRBV23-1 is given ORF status, its function remaining uncertain. The CDR3 is made up of 12 amino acids. Trimming took off 2 bases at V and 2 bases at J, with 3 bases between the two ends. As DNA, the CDR3 is TGCGCCAGCAGTCAAGAAAACACTGAAGCTTTCTTT. This codes for CASSQENTEAFF.